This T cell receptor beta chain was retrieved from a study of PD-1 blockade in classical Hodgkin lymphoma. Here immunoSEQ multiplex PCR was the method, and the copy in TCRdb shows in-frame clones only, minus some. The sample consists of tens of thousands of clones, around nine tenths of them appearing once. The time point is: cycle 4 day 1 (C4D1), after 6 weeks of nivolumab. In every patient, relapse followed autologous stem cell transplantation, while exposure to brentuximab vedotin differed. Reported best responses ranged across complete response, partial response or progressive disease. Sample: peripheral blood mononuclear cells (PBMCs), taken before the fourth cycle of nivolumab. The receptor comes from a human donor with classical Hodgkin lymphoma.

The chain's CDR3 is CASRTTSGVLWREQYF. CDR3 in DNA: TGTGCAAGTCGTACTACTAGCGGGGTGCTCTGGCGCGAGCAGTACTTC. The rearrangement links TRBV12-2 to TRBJ2-7; TRBD2 is the table's D call and was not checked against the DNA. TRBV12-2 is noted as a pseudogene. The CDR3 consists of 16 residues.